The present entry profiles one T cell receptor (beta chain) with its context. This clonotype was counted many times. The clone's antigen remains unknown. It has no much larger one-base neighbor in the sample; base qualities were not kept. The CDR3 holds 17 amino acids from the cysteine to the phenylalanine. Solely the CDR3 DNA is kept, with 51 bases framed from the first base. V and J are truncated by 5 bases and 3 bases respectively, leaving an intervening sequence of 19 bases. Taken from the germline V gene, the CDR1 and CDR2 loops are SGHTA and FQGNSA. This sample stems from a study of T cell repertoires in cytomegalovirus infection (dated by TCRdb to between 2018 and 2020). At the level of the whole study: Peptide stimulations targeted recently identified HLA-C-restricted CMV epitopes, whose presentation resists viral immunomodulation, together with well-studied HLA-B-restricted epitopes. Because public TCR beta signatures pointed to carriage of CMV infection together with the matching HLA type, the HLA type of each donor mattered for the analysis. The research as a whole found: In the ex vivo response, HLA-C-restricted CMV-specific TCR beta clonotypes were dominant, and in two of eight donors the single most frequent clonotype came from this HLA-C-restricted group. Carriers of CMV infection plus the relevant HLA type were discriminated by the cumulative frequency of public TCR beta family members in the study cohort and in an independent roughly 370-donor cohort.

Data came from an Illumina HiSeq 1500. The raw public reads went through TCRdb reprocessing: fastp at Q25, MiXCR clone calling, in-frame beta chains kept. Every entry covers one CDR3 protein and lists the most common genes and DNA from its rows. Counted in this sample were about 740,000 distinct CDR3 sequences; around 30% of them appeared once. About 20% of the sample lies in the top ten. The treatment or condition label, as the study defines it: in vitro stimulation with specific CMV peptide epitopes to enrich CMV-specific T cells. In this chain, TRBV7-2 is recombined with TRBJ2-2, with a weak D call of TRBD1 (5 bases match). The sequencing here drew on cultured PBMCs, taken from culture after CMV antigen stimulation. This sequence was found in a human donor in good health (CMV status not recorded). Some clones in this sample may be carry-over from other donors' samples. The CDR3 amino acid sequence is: CASSLYPQDTYTGELFF. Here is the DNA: TGTGCCAGCAGCCTTTACCCGCAGGACACCTACACCGGGGAGCTGTTTTTT.